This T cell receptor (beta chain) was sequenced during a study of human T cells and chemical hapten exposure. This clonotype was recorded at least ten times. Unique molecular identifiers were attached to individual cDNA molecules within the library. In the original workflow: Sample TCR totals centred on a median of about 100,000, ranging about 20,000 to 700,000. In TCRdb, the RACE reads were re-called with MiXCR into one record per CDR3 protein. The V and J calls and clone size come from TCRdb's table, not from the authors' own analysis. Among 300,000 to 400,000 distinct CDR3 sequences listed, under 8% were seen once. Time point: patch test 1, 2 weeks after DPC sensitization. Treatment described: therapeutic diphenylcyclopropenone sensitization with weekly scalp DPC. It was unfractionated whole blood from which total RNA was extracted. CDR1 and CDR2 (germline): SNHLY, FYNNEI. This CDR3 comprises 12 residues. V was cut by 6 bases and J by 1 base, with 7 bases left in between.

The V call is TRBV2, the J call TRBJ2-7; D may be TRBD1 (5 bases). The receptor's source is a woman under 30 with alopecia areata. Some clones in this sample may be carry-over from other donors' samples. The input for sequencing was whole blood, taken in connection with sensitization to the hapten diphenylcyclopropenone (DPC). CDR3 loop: CASSAGSYEQYF. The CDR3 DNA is TGTGCCAGCAGCGCAGGGTCCTACGAGCAGTACTTC.